These 27 T cell receptor beta chains were all obtained from the same sample, sequenced in a study of blood T cell repertoires in COVID-19. TCRdb's table, derived via immunoSEQ multiplex PCR, lists solely in-frame clones and lacks some. The data hold roughly 250,000 clones, with 70% to 90% observed a single time. Sequencing was performed on peripheral blood. The receptors stem from a woman aged 55-70 years with active or convalescent COVID-19.

The chain joins TRBV10-2 to TRBJ2-6; 13 bases are shared with TRBD2. This CDR3 spans 15 amino acids. Germline V gene sequence: CDR1 WSHSY, CDR2 SAAADI. V lost 9 bases and J lost 3; bases outside the gene matches: 2. CDR3 DNA sequence: TGCGCCAGTGGACTAGCGGGAGATGGGGCCAACGTCCTGACTTTC. As protein: CASGLAGDGANVLTF.

CDR3 sequence (DNA): TGTGCCAGTAGTTTCCGGACAGGGGGCGGTGAAAAACTGTTTTTT. Translation: CASSFRTGGGEKLFF. The gene calls are TRBV19 and TRBJ1-4; TRBD1 agrees at 11 bases. Germline lookup yields CDR1 LNHDA and CDR2 SQIVND (reference sequence). The ends lost 5 bases at V and 7 bases at J; junction bases unmatched: 6. This CDR3 is built from 15 residues.

The chain employs TRBV13 and TRBJ2-1; D may be TRBD2 (6 bases). Trimming shortened V by 6 bases and J by 6 bases, and 18 bases separated the two germline ends. The CDR3 contains 15 residues. Looked up from germline, CDR1 is PRHDT and CDR2 is FYEKMQ (reference sequence). CDR3 sequence (DNA): TGTGCCAGCAGACCCCCCAATCGGGAGTTCAATGAGCAGTTCTTC. Residues: CASRPPNREFNEQFF. Full variable domain (remainder filled in from reference TRBV13 and TRBJ2-1): AAGVIQSPRHLIKEKRETATLKCYPIPRHDTVYWYQQGPGQDPQFLISFYEKMQSDKGSIPDRFSAQQFSDYHSELNMSSLELGDSALYFCASRPPNREFNEQFFGPGTRLTVL.

V gene TRBV6-2 or TRBV6-3 combines with J gene TRBJ2-1; 8 nucleotides line up with TRBD2. Trimming at V came to 0 bases and at J to 4 bases, leaving 5 bases not matched to a gene. CDR3 size: 16 residues. Germline CDR1 reads MNHEY; CDR2 reads SVGEGT. The CDR3 loop reads CASSYSTGGGYNEQFF. In DNA form, the CDR3 reads TGTGCCAGCAGTTACTCTACCGGGGGGGGATACAATGAGCAGTTCTTC.

The rearrangement joins TRBV14 to TRBJ1-6, with 9 nucleotides matching TRBD1. Germline CDR1 SGHDN, CDR2 FVKESK. CDR3 length equals 16 residues. J lost 7 bases, V lost 1 base, and 5 bases had no gene match. The CDR3: CASSQVGTGFNSPLHF. In DNA form, the CDR3 reads TGTGCCAGCAGCCAAGTCGGGACAGGGTTCAATTCACCCCTCCACTTT. Drawing the rest from reference TRBV14 and TRBJ1-6, the complete variable domain is EAGVTQFPSHSVIEKGQTVTLRCDPISGHDNLYWYRRVMGKEIKFLLHFVKESKQDESGMPNNRFLAERTGGTYSTLKVQPAELEDSGVYFCASSQVGTGFNSPLHFGNGTRLTVT.

This clone was observed at least ten times. The chain has TRBV10-3 and TRBJ2-7, with D perhaps TRBD1 (6 bases). CDR3 length equals 15 residues. Germline V CDR1 and CDR2: ENHRY, SYGVKD. The V end was cut by 0 bases, the J end by 5 bases, with 14 bases between. For the CDR3, the DNA is TGTGCCATCAGTGAGTCACAGTTGGGGGCCCACGAGCAGTACGTC. The encoded protein is CAISESQLGAHEQYV.

The chain is built from TRBV7-2 and TRBJ2-5; D perhaps matches TRBD1 (6 bases). CDR3 size: 15 residues. The V gene lost 3 bases and the J gene lost 3 bases, with 14 bases spanning the gap. CDR1 SGHTA and CDR2 FQGNSA come from the germline V gene. Here the CDR3 reads CASSFRLGGKETQYF. The CDR3 nucleotides read TGTGCCAGCAGCTTTCGCTTAGGGGGAAAAGAGACCCAGTACTTC. Together with reference TRBV7-2 and TRBJ2-5, the CDR3 gives the full variable domain: GAGVSQSPSNKVTEKGKDVELRCDPISGHTALYWYRQSLGQGLEFLIYFQGNSAPDKSGLPSDRFSAERTGGSVSTLTIQRTQQEDSAVYLCASSFRLGGKETQYFGPGTRLLVL.

The chain links TRBV2 to TRBJ1-1, with D tentatively TRBD1 (6 bases). Deletions cut 4 bases from V and 4 bases from J, with 13 bases between. Germline assignment: CDR1 SNHLY and CDR2 FYNNEI. This CDR3 is 14 amino acids long. CDR3 nucleotides: TGTGCCAGCAGTGTAAGGCAGGGGAGCACTGAAGCTTTCTTT. Translation gives CASSVRQGSTEAFF.

The CDR3 is CASSYPGGATNEKLFF. In DNA form, the CDR3 reads TGTGCCAGCAGCTATCCTGGGGGGGCAACTAATGAAAAACTGTTTTTT. This rearrangement joins TRBV7-9 to TRBJ1-4, with D perhaps matching TRBD1 (5 bases). The CDR3 is made up of 16 amino acids. Germline CDR1 SEHNR, CDR2 FQNEAQ (reference sequence). The ends were cut back, 4 bases at V and 0 bases at J, with 12 bases in the middle. The full variable domain, with the rest looked up from reference TRBV7-9 and TRBJ1-4, is DTGVSQNPRHKITKRGQNVTFRCDPISEHNRLYWYRQTLGQGPEFLTYFQNEAQLEKSRLLSDRFSAERPKGSFSTLEIQRTEQGDSAMYLCASSYPGGATNEKLFFGSGTQLSVL.

The V call is TRBV9, the J call TRBJ1-3, with 7 positions matching TRBD1. The germline V gene has CDR1 SGDLS and CDR2 YYNGEE. This CDR3 is built from 14 residues. With 4 bases clipped from V and 4 bases from J, the junction kept 5 bases outside the gene matches. The CDR3 bases are TGTGCCAGCAGCCTCCCGGACAGGGGAAACACCATATATTTT. Its protein is CASSLPDRGNTIYF.

Here the CDR3 reads CASQGGTGVYEQYF. The CDR3 nucleotides are TGTGCCAGCCAAGGCGGGACAGGGGTCTACGAGCAGTACTTC. The V gene is TRBV5-6, the J gene TRBJ2-7; 10 bases align to TRBD1. The germline V gene has CDR1 SGHDT and CDR2 YYEEEE. Trimming removed 7 bases from V and 3 bases from J; junction bases left unmatched: 7. CDR3 length: 14 amino acids.

The V and J genes are TRBV27 and TRBJ1-2; 8 bases match TRBD1. There are 15 residues in the CDR3. The J segment lost 4 bases and the V segment lost 4 bases, leaving 8 bases of the junction unmatched. Germline CDR1 is MNHEY and CDR2 is SMNVEV (reference sequence). The CDR3: CASSSSGGAFYGYTF. DNA for the CDR3: TGTGCCAGCAGTTCATCAGGGGGCGCCTTCTATGGCTACACCTTC.

The gene calls are TRBV5-1 and TRBJ1-6; D gene ambiguous. The V and J ends lost 0 bases and 4 bases respectively, with 11 bases between them. CDR3 length: 16 amino acids. In germline, CDR1 is SGHRS, CDR2 YFSETQ. CDR3 in amino acids: CASSLGQRLYNSPLHF. The DNA for the CDR3 is TGCGCCAGCAGCTTGGGGCAGCGCCTATATAATTCACCCCTCCACTTT.

J is TRBJ1-2 and V is TRBV28; D might be TRBD1 (5 bases). Germline values: CDR1 MDHEN, CDR2 SYDVKM. This CDR3 region has 13 residues. V lost 2 bases, J lost 8 bases, and 12 bases lay in between. This chain's CDR3 is CASSLDPRGGYTF. CDR3 nucleotide sequence: TGTGCCAGCAGTTTAGACCCTCGGGGGGGCTACACCTTC.

The chain has TRBV11-2 and TRBJ2-3; 7 bases match TRBD2. Germline values: CDR1 SGHAT, CDR2 FQNNGV. The CDR3 extends over 17 amino acids. V dropped 2 bases and J dropped 1; count of bases not matched to a gene: 9. The CDR3 loop is CASSLRGLAERTDTQYF. CDR3 DNA: TGTGCCAGCAGCTTAAGGGGCCTAGCGGAGCGCACAGATACGCAGTATTTT.

This clone was detected only once. The chain couples TRBV3-1 (or the pseudogene TRBV3-2) to TRBJ1-2; D remains ambiguous. Germline CDR1 reads LGHDT; CDR2 reads YNNKEL (reference sequence). V was clipped by 0 bases and J by 8 bases, with 13 bases between them. The CDR3 consists of 14 residues. This chain's CDR3 is CASSQEASASGYTF. In nucleotides, the CDR3 is TGTGCCAGCAGCCAAGAGGCCTCAGCGTCGGGCTACACCTTC.

This clone appeared a few times. The rearrangement uses TRBV5-4 and TRBJ2-2; 10 nucleotides line up with TRBD2. The germline V gene encodes CDR1 SGHNT and CDR2 YYREEE (reference sequence). The CDR3 has 17 amino acids. J gave up 2 bases and V 4 bases, and 8 bases lay outside the gene matches. CDR3 amino acids: CASSERLAGPNTGELFF. DNA of the CDR3: TGTGCCAGCAGCGAACGACTAGCGGGTCCTAACACCGGGGAGCTGTTTTTT.

There are a few counts of this clone. The gene calls are TRBV19 and TRBJ1-1, with D unresolved. This CDR3 comprises 13 residues. Germline V lookup: CDR1 LNHDA, CDR2 SQIVND (reference sequence). The ends were cut back, 7 bases at V and 3 bases at J, with 12 bases in the middle. The CDR3 loop reads CASTPRRDTEAFF. The CDR3, as DNA: TGTGCCAGTACCCCCCGGCGGGACACTGAAGCTTTCTTT.

The chain carries TRBV30 and TRBJ1-6; 7 nucleotides agree with TRBD1. The CDR3 spans 15 residues. Germline CDR1 is GTSNPN and CDR2 is SVGIG (reference sequence). V dropped 4 bases and J dropped 6; count of bases not matched to a gene: 9. CDR3 sequence (DNA): TGTGCCTGGACCGTCCTGAGGGGGCGTAATTCACCCCTCCACTTT. Amino acid sequence: CAWTVLRGRNSPLHF.

This chain connects TRBV5-6 to TRBJ2-6; 7 positions match TRBD1. This CDR3 region has 17 residues. Trimming at V came to 3 bases and at J to 0 bases, leaving 6 bases not matched to a gene. Germline CDR1 SGHDT, CDR2 YYEEEE. This chain's CDR3 is CASSSPGTVSGANVLTF. CDR3 sequence (DNA): TGTGCCAGCAGCTCCCCCGGGACAGTCTCTGGGGCCAACGTCCTGACTTTC.

The rearrangement links TRBV5-1 to TRBJ2-5; a weak D match, TRBD2 (6 bases). CDR1 and CDR2 from the germline V gene are SGHRS and YFSETQ. The CDR3 totals 11 residues. V lost 2 bases, J lost 11 bases, and 10 bases lay in between. The CDR3 DNA follows: TGCGCCAGCAGCTTAGGGAGGTCACAGTACTTC. Its protein is CASSLGRSQYF.

This rearrangement joins TRBV2 to TRBJ2-1; 9 bases map to TRBD2. The germline V gene has CDR1 SNHLY and CDR2 FYNNEI. CDR3 length equals 14 residues. Trimming at V came to 7 bases and at J to 6 bases, leaving 7 bases not matched to a gene. DNA of the CDR3: TGTGCCAGCAAACTAGCGGGCAATCGCAATGAGCAGTTCTTC. Translated: CASKLAGNRNEQFF.

The chain recombines TRBV3-1 (or the pseudogene TRBV3-2) with TRBJ2-3, with 11 bases that match TRBD2. The germline V gene encodes CDR1 LGHDT and CDR2 YNNKEL (reference sequence). V dropped 5 bases and J dropped 5; count of bases not matched to a gene: 9. The CDR3 length is 16 residues. The CDR3: CASSARLAGTGDTQYF. The CDR3 nucleotides read TGTGCCAGCAGCGCCCGACTAGCGGGGACGGGAGATACGCAGTATTTT.

The chain couples TRBV7-2 to TRBJ2-1; the match to TRBD1 covers 9 bases. The CDR3 length is 15 residues. Germline CDR1 reads SGHTA; CDR2 reads FQGNSA. With V trimmed by 2 bases and J by 8 bases, 7 bases remained unmatched. The CDR3 here is CASSLRGTGPDEQFF. Here the CDR3 DNA reads TGTGCCAGCAGCTTACGAGGGACAGGGCCGGATGAGCAGTTCTTC.

Comments on this clone: The identical CDR3 is also encoded by other nucleotide sequences in the sample. The V gene is TRBV11-3, the J gene TRBJ1-2; TRBD1 might be the D (5 bases). V was trimmed by 2 bases and J by 5 bases, leaving 9 bases between them. Germline CDR1 SGHNT, CDR2 YENEEA. The CDR3 runs to 13 residues. The chain's CDR3 is CASSLSGGYGYTF. The CDR3 bases are TGTGCCAGCAGCTTATCGGGGGGGTATGGCTACACCTTC.

The rearrangement links TRBV6-5 to TRBJ2-3; a possible D gene is TRBD2 (7 bases). V was shortened by 8 bases and J by 12 bases, with 15 bases between the two germline ends. The germline V gene has CDR1 MNHEY and CDR2 SVGAGI. This CDR3 is built from 11 residues. CDR3 DNA sequence: TGTGCCAGCGGGCTTGGGGGGGCTCAGTATTTT. Translated, it gives CASGLGGAQYF.

This rearrangement joins TRBV5-1 to TRBJ2-2; 10 bases map to TRBD2. Germline assignment: CDR1 SGHRS and CDR2 YFSETQ. The CDR3 consists of 18 residues. J lost 1 base, V lost 1 base, and 7 bases had no gene match. In nucleotides, the CDR3 is TGCGCCAGCAGCTTGCGGGCTAGCGGGGGTTTGAACACCGGGGAGCTGTTTTTT. Its protein is CASSLRASGGLNTGELFF.